What follows are 17 T cell receptor beta chains derived from one specimen sequenced in a study of regulatory T cells in long-lasting Graves disease. The TCR beta library used iRepertoire HTBI primers with Arm-PCR amplification of CDR3. A single record per CDR3 protein comes from TCRdb applying MiXCR to the multiplex PCR reads. The sample shows almost 350,000 distinct CDR3 sequences, about 19% of them seen only once. The time point: persistent/refractory GD, antithyroid drugs over 5 years with positive TRAb. From PBMCs, RNA was extracted and then used to make the TCR library. Specimen: peripheral blood mononuclear cells (PBMCs), collected when the disease was refractory, from a patient treated with antithyroid drugs. These TCRs come from a female donor with Graves disease.

J is TRBJ2-7 and V is TRBV6-2 or TRBV6-3; 9 nucleotides align to TRBD1. Germline V gene sequence: CDR1 MNHEY, CDR2 SVGEGT. CDR3 length: 17 residues. The junction had 9 bases not matched to a gene; V was cut back by 2 bases and J by 1 base. CDR3 amino acids: CASSYRGGQGLSYEQYF. The CDR3 DNA follows: TGTGCCAGCAGTTACCGCGGGGGACAGGGCCTTTCCTACGAGCAGTACTTC.

This clonotype was observed a few times. J is TRBJ1-5 and V is TRBV11-2; D gene uncertain. V was cut by 1 base and J by 6 bases, with 7 bases left in between. The CDR3 has 13 amino acids. Germline loops: CDR1 SGHAT, CDR2 FQNNGV. The CDR3 bases are TGTGCCAGCAGCTTAGGTCCGACTCAGCCCCAGCATTTT. Its translation is CASSLGPTQPQHF.

This clonotype was observed many times. The chain links TRBV2 to TRBJ1-1; maybe TRBD1 (5 bases). CDR1 and CDR2 (germline): SNHLY, FYNNEI. The V end was cut by 6 bases, the J end by 4 bases, with 18 bases between. The CDR3 runs to 15 residues. The DNA of the CDR3 is TGTGCCAGCAGCCGCAGACAGTTAGGGGTCACTGAAGCTTTCTTT. Translation: CASSRRQLGVTEAFF. Full variable domain (outside the CDR3, taken from reference TRBV2 and TRBJ1-1): EPEVTQTPSHQVTQMGQEVILRCVPISNHLYFYWYRQILGQKVEFLVSFYNNEISEKSEIFDDQFSVERPDGSNFTLKIRSTKLEDSAMYFCASSRRQLGVTEAFFGQGTRLTVV.

This clonotype was detected only a few times. This chain uses TRBV12-3 or TRBV12-4 with TRBJ2-3, with D possibly TRBD2 on 5 matching bases. The CDR3 extends over 16 amino acids. Trimming left V 2 bases short and J 0 bases short, with 12 bases between. This CDR3 reads CASSLWELTSTDTQYF. CDR3 nucleotide sequence: TGTGCCAGCAGTTTATGGGAGCTCACTAGCACAGATACGCAGTATTTT.

This clonotype was found many times. The CDR3 is CAWGDRGGSYEQYF. In nucleotides, the CDR3 is TGTGCCTGGGGGGACAGGGGAGGCAGTTACGAGCAGTACTTC. The V gene is TRBV30, the J gene TRBJ2-7; 10 bases are a match to TRBD1. Germline CDR1 reads GTSNPN; CDR2 reads SVGIG (reference sequence). There are 14 residues in the CDR3. The V segment lost 5 bases and the J segment 4 bases; nucleotides outside the gene matches: 8. The entire variable domain, with the rest obtained from reference TRBV30 and TRBJ2-7, is as follows: SQTIHQWPATLVQPVGSPLSLECTVEGTSNPNLYWYRQAAGRGLQLLFYSVGIGQISSEVPQNLSASRPQDRQFILSSKKLLLSDSGFYLCAWGDRGGSYEQYFGPGTRLTVT.

This clonotype was observed a few times. This chain connects TRBV3-1 to TRBJ2-7; 10 bases match TRBD2. Trimming took 4 bases from V and 6 from J; bases not matched to a gene: 9. CDR1 is LGHDT, CDR2 YNNKEL, per germline (reference sequence). The length of the CDR3 is 15 residues. The CDR3 protein is CASSPQTSGSREQYF. As DNA, the CDR3 is TGTGCCAGCAGCCCTCAGACTAGCGGGTCACGCGAGCAGTACTTC.

In its sample, this clonotype was seen a few times. The rearrangement uses TRBV29-1 and TRBJ2-7; 8 positions agree with TRBD1. V dropped 4 bases and J dropped 4; count of bases not matched to a gene: 9. Germline CDR1 is SQVTM and CDR2 is ANQGSEA. The CDR3 is made up of 14 amino acids. The CDR3 reads CSVAPRDRRYEQYF. In DNA form, the CDR3 reads TGCAGCGTTGCCCCCCGGGACAGGAGATACGAGCAGTACTTC.

This clonotype was counted ten times or more. The chain couples TRBV2 to TRBJ2-1; possibly TRBD1 for D (6 bases). With 3 bases removed from V and 2 bases from J, the gap between germline ends came to 11 bases. Germline V gene lookup returns CDR1 SNHLY and CDR2 FYNNEI. CDR3 length: 15 amino acids. The CDR3 spells CASSDQGIPYNEQFF. In nucleotides, the CDR3 is TGTGCCAGCAGTGACCAGGGGATCCCCTACAATGAGCAGTTCTTC.

This clonotype was seen many times. The chain is built from TRBV2 and TRBJ1-4; D not certain. CDR1 and CDR2 (germline): SNHLY, FYNNEI. The CDR3 is 13 amino acids. V was clipped by 4 bases and J by 4 bases, with 7 bases between them. This CDR3 is CASSVQINEKLFF. The CDR3 coding sequence is TGTGCCAGCAGTGTCCAGATTAATGAAAAACTGTTTTTT.

As to this clonotype: Being one base from a much bigger clone, this may be a read error. V and J are TRBV6-1 and TRBJ1-4, with TRBD1 identical over 8 bases. CDR3 length: 17 residues. J was trimmed by 3 bases and V by 10 bases; bases with no gene match: 16. Germline V lookup: CDR1 MNHNS, CDR2 SASEGT. This CDR3 is CATHLRWTGSANEKLFF. As DNA, the CDR3 is TGTGCCACCCACCTTCGATGGACAGGGTCGGCTAATGAAAAACTGTTTTTT.

This clonotype was seen many times. CDR3 protein: CASSPLDNEQFF. In DNA form, the CDR3 reads TGTGCCAGCAGCCCCCTCGACAATGAGCAGTTCTTC. The chain couples TRBV2 to TRBJ2-1; D is ambiguous. Germline loops: CDR1 SNHLY, CDR2 FYNNEI. V gave up 6 bases and J gave up 5 bases, with 8 bases separating them. The CDR3 is 12 amino acids.

This clonotype was found a few times. The gene calls are TRBV11-2 and TRBJ1-5; D not resolved. The germline gives CDR1 SGHAT, CDR2 FQNNGV. V shed 5 bases and J shed 10 bases, with 12 bases lying between them. This CDR3 is 12 amino acids long. The CDR3 is CASSRYKGPQHF. The DNA for the CDR3 is TGTGCCAGCAGCCGCTATAAGGGACCCCAGCATTTT.

This clonotype was detected ten times or more. The rearrangement links TRBV28 to TRBJ1-2; 9 nucleotides line up with TRBD1. The J segment lost 3 bases and the V segment lost 2 bases, leaving 1 base of the junction unmatched. This CDR3 is 14 amino acids long. Germline-derived CDR1 and CDR2 are MDHEN and SYDVKM. CDR3 sequence reads: CASSLDRGDYGYTF. The DNA of the CDR3 is TGTGCCAGCAGTTTAGACAGGGGGGACTATGGCTACACCTTC.

This clonotype was seen ten or more times. The chain joins TRBV2 to TRBJ2-5; 8 nucleotides align to TRBD2. V was clipped by 9 bases and J by 1 base; unmatched bases: 4. Germline loops: CDR1 SNHLY, CDR2 FYNNEI. The CDR3 runs to 13 residues. In DNA form, the CDR3 reads TGTGCCAGTGGAGCGGGGGCCCAAGAGACCCAGTACTTC. It encodes CASGAGAQETQYF.

In its sample, this clonotype was seen many times. The V call is TRBV6-1, the J call TRBJ2-5; no clear D. The V end lost 5 bases, the J end lost 4 bases, and 14 bases lay between the germline ends. The CDR3 extends over 14 amino acids. The germline V gene encodes CDR1 MNHNS and CDR2 SASEGT. The CDR3 loop reads CASSRIGPGETQYF. The DNA for the CDR3 is TGTGCCAGCAGTCGAATAGGACCCGGAGAGACCCAGTACTTC.

This clonotype was detected a few times. This chain connects TRBV4-1 to TRBJ2-7; D perhaps matches TRBD2 (5 bases). Trimming shortened V by 6 bases and J by 3 bases, and 18 bases separated the two germline ends. Looked up from germline, CDR1 is MGHRA and CDR2 is YSYEKL. CDR3 length: 15 residues. CDR3 coding DNA: TGCGCCAGCAGAAGACCCCAAAGGAGGTTCTACGAGCAGTACTTC. As protein: CASRRPQRRFYEQYF.

This clonotype has at least ten counts. The chain joins TRBV11-2 to TRBJ1-2; no clear D gene. The V gene lost 6 bases and the J gene lost 2 bases, with 19 bases spanning the gap. Looked up from germline, CDR1 is SGHAT and CDR2 is FQNNGV. This CDR3 spans 16 amino acids. The CDR3 DNA sequence: TGTGCCAGCAGTTCCTCGAGGACGGAACACAACTATGGCTACACCTTC. Translating gives CASSSSRTEHNYGYTF. The entire variable domain, with the rest obtained from reference TRBV11-2 and TRBJ1-2, is as follows: EAGVAQSPRYKIIEKRQSVAFWCNPISGHATLYWYQQILGQGPKLLIQFQNNGVVDDSQLPKDRFSAERLKGVDSTLKIQPAKLEDSAVYLCASSSSRTEHNYGYTFGSGTRLTVV.